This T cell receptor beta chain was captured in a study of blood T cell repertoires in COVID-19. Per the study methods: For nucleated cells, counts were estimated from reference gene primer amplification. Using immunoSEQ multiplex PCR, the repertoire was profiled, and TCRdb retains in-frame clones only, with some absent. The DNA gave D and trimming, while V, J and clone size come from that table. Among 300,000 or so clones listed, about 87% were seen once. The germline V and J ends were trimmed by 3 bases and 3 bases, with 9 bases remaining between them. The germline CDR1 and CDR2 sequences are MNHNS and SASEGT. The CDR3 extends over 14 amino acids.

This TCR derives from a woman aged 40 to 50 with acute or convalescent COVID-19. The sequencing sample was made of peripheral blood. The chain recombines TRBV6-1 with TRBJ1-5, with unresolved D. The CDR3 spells CASSEEPDNQPQHF. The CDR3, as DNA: TGTGCCAGCAGTGAGGAGCCGGACAATCAGCCCCAGCATTTT.